This TCR beta chain was captured by sequencing in a study of lymphopenia after photon versus proton radiotherapy. Findings of the study overall: Only patients who died were analyzed for survival; proton advantage is unproven. Under photons, naive T cells and diversity fell while effector/memory populations rose. Post-nadir diversity loss with photons came from oligoclonal expansion, particularly CD8+ Temra cells.

Repertoires were generated with immunoSEQ multiplex PCR, while TCRdb's copy carries only in-frame clones and drops some. The table lists 55,000 to 70,000 clones, 85% to 95% of them singletons. This clone was recorded once. Its specificity is unknown. V shed 9 bases and J shed 4 bases, with 19 bases lying between them. The CDR3 contains 15 residues. The germline V gene encodes CDR1 LNHDA and CDR2 SQIVND (reference sequence). The starting material was peripheral blood, obtained from a patient treated with photon-based radiotherapy. The clonotype originates from a woman aged 40 to 50 with cholangiocarcinoma. This rearrangement joins TRBV19 to TRBJ1-5; the D gene is possibly TRBD1 (5 bases). The CDR3 reads CASAYGGGGNQPQHF. The CDR3 DNA follows: TGTGCCAGCGCTTACGGGGGAGGCGGGAATCAGCCCCAGCATTTT.